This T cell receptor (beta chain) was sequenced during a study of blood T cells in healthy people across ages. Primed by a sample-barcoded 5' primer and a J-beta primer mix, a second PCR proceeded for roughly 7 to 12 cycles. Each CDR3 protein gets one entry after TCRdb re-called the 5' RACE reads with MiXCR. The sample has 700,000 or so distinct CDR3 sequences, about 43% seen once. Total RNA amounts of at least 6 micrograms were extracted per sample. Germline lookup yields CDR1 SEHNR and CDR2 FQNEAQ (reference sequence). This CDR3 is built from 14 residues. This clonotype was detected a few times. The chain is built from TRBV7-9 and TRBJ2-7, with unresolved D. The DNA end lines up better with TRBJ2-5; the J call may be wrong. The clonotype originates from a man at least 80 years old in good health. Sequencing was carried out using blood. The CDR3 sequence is CASSFLTDQETQYF. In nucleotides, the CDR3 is TGTGCCAGCAGCTTTCTGACGGACCAAGAGACCCAGTACTTC.